Listed below are T cell receptor beta chains from one sample, sequenced in a study of cytomegalovirus exposure and HLA in healthy donors. Produced via immunoSEQ multiplex PCR; TCRdb's table is partial and in-frame only. The sample holds about 97,000 clones, approximately 77% seen once. Sequencing was performed on PBMCs. The source of these receptors is a male donor in good health and CMV-seropositive. CDR3s include the opening cysteine and the closing phenylalanine or tryptophan. Fields, in order: V gene, D gene, clone size, J gene, CDR3 DNA, CDR3 protein. A D gene is named only where the DNA matches it firmly. A clone size is listed for some rows: how often the clone was seen (once, few, many), or a class if it is expanded.

>TRBV7-2|.|.|TRBJ2-7
TGTGCCAGCAGCTTAGCAGGGGCGAGCTCCTACGAGCAGTACTTC
CASSLAGASSYEQYF
>TRBV4-2|TRBD2|few|TRBJ2-3
TGTGCCAGCAGCCAAGTGTCTAGCGGGAGGGTTGCAGATACGCAGTATTTT
CASSQVSSGRVADTQYF
>TRBV5-6|.|.|TRBJ1-3
TGTGCCAGCAGCTTCGCGGGTCTTGGAAACACCATATATTTT
CASSFAGLGNTIYF
>TRBV28|.|few|TRBJ1-2
TGTGCCAGCCGTACAGGGAACTATGGCTACACCTTC
CASRTGNYGYTF
>TRBV19|TRBD2|.|TRBJ2-7
TGTGCCAGTAGTATAGAAGCGGGGTACGAGCAGTACTTC
CASSIEAGYEQYF
>TRBV7-9|TRBD1|.|TRBJ1-6
TGTGCCAGCAGCGGGACAGGGAATTATAATTATTCACCCCTCCACTTT
CASSGTGNYNYSPLHF
>TRBV6-6|.|.|TRBJ1-3
TGTGCCAGCAAAAAACTGGAGAGCATATATTTT
CASKKLESIYF
>TRBV6-1|.|.|TRBJ2-3
TGTGCCAGCAGTGGGCACTCCGGGCCGAAGCGGACAGATACGCAGTATTTT
CASSGHSGPKRTDTQYF
>TRBV5-1|TRBD1|medium-sized|TRBJ2-1
TGCGCCAGCAGCTGGACAGGACCAAATGAGCAGTTCTTC
CASSWTGPNEQFF
>TRBV7-6|TRBD2|.|TRBJ2-2
TGTGCCAGCAGCTCCACGGGAGGAAACACCGGGGAGCTGTTTTTT
CASSSTGGNTGELFF
>TRBV7-2|TRBD1|.|TRBJ2-3
TGTGCCAGCAGCTACGCCGGGGCAGGGGGCATAGATACGCAGTATTTT
CASSYAGAGGIDTQYF
>TRBV15|TRBD2|.|TRBJ2-2
TGTGCCACCAGCAGACGCCGAGGGCAACTAGCGGGATATCGATCCGGGGAGCTGTTTTTT
CATSRRRGQLAGYRSGELFF
>TRBV4-1|TRBD2|.|TRBJ2-3
TGCGCCAGCAGCCAAGTAGGACTAGCTTCGGATACGCAGTATTTT
CASSQVGLASDTQYF
>TRBV18|.|.|TRBJ2-5
TGTGCCAGCTCACGCGTCCTCAAAGAGACCCAGTACTTC
CASSRVLKETQYF
>TRBV5-1|.|.|TRBJ1-2
TGCGCCAGCAGCCCCCGTCCGGGATCCAGCTATGGCTACACCTTC
CASSPRPGSSYGYTF
>TRBV2|TRBD2|.|TRBJ2-2
TGTGCCAGCAGGCCCCGACTAGCGGGAGGTGGTGGGGAGCTGTTTTTT
CASRPRLAGGGGELFF
>TRBV11-3|.|.|TRBJ2-1
TGTGCCAGCAGCTTAATTAGTCGAAATGAGCAGTTCTTC
CASSLISRNEQFF
>TRBV14|.|once|TRBJ2-6
TGTGCCAGCAGCCAAAGGGGCCGCTACTCTGGGGCCAACGGCCTGACTTTC
CASSQRGRYSGANGLTF
>TRBV18|TRBD1|few|TRBJ2-7
TGTGCCAGCTCACCCCAAGAGGGACAGGGGACCTCCTACGAGCAGTACTTC
CASSPQEGQGTSYEQYF
>TRBV5-6|.|.|TRBJ2-5
TGTGCCAGCAGCTGGACCGCGAGGGTTGCGGAGACCCAGTACTTC
CASSWTARVAETQYF
>TRBV27|TRBD1|once|TRBJ1-2
TGTGCCAGCAGTCTTACAGGGGATGAAAACTATGGCTACACCTTC
CASSLTGDENYGYTF
>TRBV7-2|TRBD2|.|TRBJ2-2
TGTGCCAGCAGCTTAGTAGCGGGAGTTACCGGGGAGCTGTTTTTT
CASSLVAGVTGELFF